The present T cell receptor (beta chain) was sequenced within a study of blood T cell repertoires in COVID-19. Turning to the study itself: Samples came from the United States, Italy and Spain, spanning acute and convalescent COVID-19.

The CDR3 has 17 residues. Trimming left V 0 bases short and J 0 bases short, with 12 bases between. This study enrolled people aged 18 to 89 from approximately 25 US geographic areas. Either two negative PCRs, clearance, or symptom resolution qualified Cohort 3 donors as recovered. Original processing notes: For nucleated cells, counts were estimated from reference gene primer amplification. The repertoire was sequenced with immunoSEQ multiplex PCR; TCRdb's copy has only in-frame clones and lacks some. D and trimming were read from the DNA, whereas the V and J calls and clone size are those reported in that table. This sample has hundreds of thousands of clones; around 85% occur once, and the top ten carry 6.5% to 8.5%.

This sequence was found in a woman in her sixties or seventies who had recovered from COVID-19. This sequence joins TRBV23-1 and TRBJ1-5, with TRBD1 as a possible D gene (6 bases). TRBV23-1 is known as an ORF, though its function is uncertain. Input material: PBMCs or T cells enriched from blood (not recorded which). CDR3 nucleotides: TGCGCCAGCAGTCAATCATCAGGGGTTTATAGCAATCAGCCCCAGCATTTT. Protein product: CASSQSSGVYSNQPQHF.